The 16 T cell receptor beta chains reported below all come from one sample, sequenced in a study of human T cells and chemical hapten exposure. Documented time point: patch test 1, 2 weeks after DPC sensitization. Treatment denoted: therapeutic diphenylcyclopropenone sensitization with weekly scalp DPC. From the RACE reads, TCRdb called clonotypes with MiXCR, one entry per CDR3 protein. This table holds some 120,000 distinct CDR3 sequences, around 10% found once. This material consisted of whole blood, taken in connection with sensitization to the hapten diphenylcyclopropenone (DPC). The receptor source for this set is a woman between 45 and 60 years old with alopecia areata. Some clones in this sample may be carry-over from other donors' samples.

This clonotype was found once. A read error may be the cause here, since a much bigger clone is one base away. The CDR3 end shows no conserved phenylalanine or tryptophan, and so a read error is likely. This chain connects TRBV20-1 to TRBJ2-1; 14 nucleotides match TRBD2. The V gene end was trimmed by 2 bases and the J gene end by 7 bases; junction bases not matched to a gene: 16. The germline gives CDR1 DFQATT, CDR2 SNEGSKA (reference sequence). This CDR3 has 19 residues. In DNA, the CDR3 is TGCAGTGCTAGACTATACCTGACTAGCGGGAGGGCCATCGGGAATGAGCAGTTCCTC. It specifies CSARLYLTSGRAIGNEQFL.

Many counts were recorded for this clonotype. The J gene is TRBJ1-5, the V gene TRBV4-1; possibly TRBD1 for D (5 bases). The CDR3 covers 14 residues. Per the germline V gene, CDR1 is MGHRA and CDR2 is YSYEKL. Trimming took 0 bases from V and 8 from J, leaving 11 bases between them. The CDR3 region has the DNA TGCGCCAGCAGCCAAGACGGGGGTTCGGAGCCCCAGCATTTT. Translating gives CASSQDGGSEPQHF.

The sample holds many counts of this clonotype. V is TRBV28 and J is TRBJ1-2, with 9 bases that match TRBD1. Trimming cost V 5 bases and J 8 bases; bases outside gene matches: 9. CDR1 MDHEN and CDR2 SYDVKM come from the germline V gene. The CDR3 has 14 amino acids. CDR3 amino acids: CASSPGTGRRGYTF. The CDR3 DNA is TGTGCCAGCAGTCCCGGGACAGGGAGGCGAGGCTACACCTTC.

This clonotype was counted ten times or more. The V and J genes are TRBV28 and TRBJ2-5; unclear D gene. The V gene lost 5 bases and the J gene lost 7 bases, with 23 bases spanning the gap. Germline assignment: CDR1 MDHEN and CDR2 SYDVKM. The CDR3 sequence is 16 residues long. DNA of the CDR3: TGTGCCAGCAGTCCGGCTTTCGGCCCCGTCGATGGGACCCAGTACTTC. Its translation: CASSPAFGPVDGTQYF.

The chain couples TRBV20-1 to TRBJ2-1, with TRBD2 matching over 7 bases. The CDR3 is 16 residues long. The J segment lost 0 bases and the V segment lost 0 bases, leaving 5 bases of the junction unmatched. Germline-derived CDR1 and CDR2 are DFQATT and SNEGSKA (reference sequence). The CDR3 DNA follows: TGCAGTGCTAGAGATCTGGGGGACTACTCCTACAATGAGCAGTTCTTC. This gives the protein CSARDLGDYSYNEQFF.

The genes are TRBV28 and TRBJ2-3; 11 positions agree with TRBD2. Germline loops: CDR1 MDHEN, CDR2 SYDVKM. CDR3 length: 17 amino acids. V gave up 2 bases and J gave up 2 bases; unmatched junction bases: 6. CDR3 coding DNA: TGTGCCAGCAGTTTAGGGATAGCGGGAGGGACCACAGATACGCAGTATTTT. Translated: CASSLGIAGGTTDTQYF.

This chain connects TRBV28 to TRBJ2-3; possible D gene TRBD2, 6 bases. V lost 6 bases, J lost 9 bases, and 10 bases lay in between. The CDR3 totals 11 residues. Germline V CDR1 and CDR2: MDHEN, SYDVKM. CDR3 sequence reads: CASRGLKTQYF. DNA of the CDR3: TGTGCCAGCAGGGGACTCAAAACGCAGTATTTT.

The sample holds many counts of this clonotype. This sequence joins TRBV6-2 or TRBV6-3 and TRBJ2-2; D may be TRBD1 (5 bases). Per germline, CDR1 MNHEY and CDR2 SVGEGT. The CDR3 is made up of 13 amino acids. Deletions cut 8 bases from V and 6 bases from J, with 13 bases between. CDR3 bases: TGTGCCAGCGTCCAGGGCTTCGCCGGGGAGCTGTTTTTT. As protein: CASVQGFAGELFF.

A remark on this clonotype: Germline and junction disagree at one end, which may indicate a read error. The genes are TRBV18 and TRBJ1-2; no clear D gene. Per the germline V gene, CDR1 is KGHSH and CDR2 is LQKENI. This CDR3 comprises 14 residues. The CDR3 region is CAGSPWTAPRDYTF. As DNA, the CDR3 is TGTGCCGGCTCACCTTGGACCGCCCCAAGAGACTACACCTTC.

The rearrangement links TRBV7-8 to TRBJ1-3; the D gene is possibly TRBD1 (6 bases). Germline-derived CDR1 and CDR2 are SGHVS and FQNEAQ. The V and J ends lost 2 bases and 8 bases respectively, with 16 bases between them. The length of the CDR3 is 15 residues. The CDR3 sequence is CASSLYGGGEDTIYF. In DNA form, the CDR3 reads TGTGCCAGCAGCTTATACGGAGGGGGTGAGGACACCATATATTTT.

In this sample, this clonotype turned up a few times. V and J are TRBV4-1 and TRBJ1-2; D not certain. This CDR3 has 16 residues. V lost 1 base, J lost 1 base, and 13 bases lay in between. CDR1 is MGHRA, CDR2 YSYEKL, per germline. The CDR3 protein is CASSQVPPNNNYGYTF. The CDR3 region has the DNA TGCGCCAGCAGCCAAGTTCCGCCGAACAATAACTATGGCTACACCTTC.

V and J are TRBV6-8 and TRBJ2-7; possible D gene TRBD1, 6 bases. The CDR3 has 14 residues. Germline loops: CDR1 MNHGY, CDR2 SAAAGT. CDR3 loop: CAQPWTGTRYEQYF. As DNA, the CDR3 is TGTGCACAACCCTGGACCGGGACAAGATACGAGCAGTACTTC.

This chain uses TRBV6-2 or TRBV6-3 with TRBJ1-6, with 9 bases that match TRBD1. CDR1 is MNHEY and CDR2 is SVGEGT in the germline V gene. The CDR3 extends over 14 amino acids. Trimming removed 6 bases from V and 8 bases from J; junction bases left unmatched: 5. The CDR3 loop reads CASRRTGEDSPLHF. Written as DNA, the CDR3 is TGTGCCAGCAGACGGACAGGGGAAGATTCACCCCTCCACTTT.

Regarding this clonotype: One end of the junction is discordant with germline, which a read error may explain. The CDR3 DNA sequence: TGTGCCAGCAGCAACAGCGGGGGCACAGACTACTATGAGCAGTTCTTC. Residues: CASSNSGGTDYYEQFF. The gene calls are TRBV7-6 and TRBJ2-1; 8 bases are shared with TRBD2. The CDR3 runs 16 residues. The V gene's germline CDR1 is SGHVS and CDR2 FNYEAQ.

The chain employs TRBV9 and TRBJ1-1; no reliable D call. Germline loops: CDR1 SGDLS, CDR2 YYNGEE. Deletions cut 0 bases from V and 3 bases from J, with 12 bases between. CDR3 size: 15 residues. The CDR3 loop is CASSVGYQAYTEAFF. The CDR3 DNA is TGTGCCAGCAGCGTAGGGTATCAGGCCTACACTGAAGCTTTCTTT.

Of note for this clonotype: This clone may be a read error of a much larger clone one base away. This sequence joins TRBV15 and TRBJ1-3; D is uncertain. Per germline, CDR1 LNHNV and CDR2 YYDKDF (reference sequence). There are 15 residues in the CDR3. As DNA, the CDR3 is TGTGCCACCAGCAGAGACGTCAGTACTGGAAACACCACATATTTT. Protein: CATSRDVSTGNTTYF.